These 7 T cell receptor beta chains were sequenced from one sample in a study of blood T cell repertoires in COVID-19. Profiled with immunoSEQ multiplex PCR; TCRdb holds only in-frame clones, not every one. The sample holds about 150,000 clones, more than 75% seen once. The sample was peripheral blood. These receptor sequences come from an older man with acute or convalescent COVID-19.

This chain joins TRBV18 and TRBJ1-1, with TRBD1 matching over 9 bases. J was trimmed by 11 bases and V by 2 bases; bases with no gene match: 6. The V gene's germline CDR1 is KGHSH and CDR2 LQKENI. The CDR3 extends over 13 amino acids. CDR3 loop: CASSPSGQGSAFF. The CDR3 nucleotides read TGTGCCAGCTCACCATCAGGACAGGGGTCGGCTTTCTTT.

This chain joins TRBV7-8 and TRBJ1-1; D is uncertain. The V and J ends lost 4 bases and 0 bases respectively, with 9 bases between them. The CDR3 totals 14 residues. The germline V gene has CDR1 SGHVS and CDR2 FQNEAQ. The CDR3 DNA sequence: TGTGCCAGCAGCTCCTCAGACTTGAACACTGAAGCTTTCTTT. Encoded protein: CASSSSDLNTEAFF. Looking up the rest from reference TRBV7-8 and TRBJ1-1 gives the full variable domain: GAGVSQSPRYKVAKRGQDVALRCDPISGHVSLFWYQQALGQGPEFLTYFQNEAQLDKSGLPSDRFFAERPEGSVSTLKIQRTQQEDSAVYLCASSSSDLNTEAFFGQGTRLTVV.

The chain uses TRBV18 and TRBJ1-1; D is unclear. The ends were cut back, 0 bases at V and 4 bases at J, with 12 bases in the middle. The CDR3 has 15 amino acids. The germline V gene encodes CDR1 KGHSH and CDR2 LQKENI. CDR3: CASSPPVGAGTEAFF. CDR3 nucleotide sequence: TGTGCCAGCTCACCACCGGTGGGCGCGGGCACTGAAGCTTTCTTT. Full variable domain (remainder filled in from reference TRBV18 and TRBJ1-1): NAGVMQNPRHLVRRRGQEARLRCSPMKGHSHVYWYRQLPEEGLKFMVYLQKENIIDESGMPKERFSAEFPKEGPSILRIQQVVRGDSAAYFCASSPPVGAGTEAFFGQGTRLTVV.

This chain uses TRBV14 with TRBJ2-1; 7 bases agree with TRBD1. Germline assignment: CDR1 SGHDN and CDR2 FVKESK. V trimming: 0 bases; J trimming: 9 bases; junction bases outside the gene matches: 5. The CDR3 extends over 14 amino acids. CDR3 nucleotide sequence: TGTGCCAGCAGCCAAGATACTAGGGGGCTTGAGCAGTTCTTC. Its translation is CASSQDTRGLEQFF.

V usage is TRBV24-1 and J usage is TRBJ2-1; TRBD2 matches 8 bases. J gave up 6 bases and V 7 bases, and 10 bases lay outside the gene matches. Germline lookup yields CDR1 KGHDR and CDR2 SFDVKD. The CDR3 length is 15 residues. CDR3 DNA sequence: TGTGCCACCAGCTCAGCGGGAGAGGGTTCCAATGAGCAGTTCTTC. As protein: CATSSAGEGSNEQFF.

The CDR3 DNA is TGCGCCAGCAGCAGAGACAGTACCGGGGAGCTGTTTTTT. Translation: CASSRDSTGELFF. The rearrangement links TRBV5-1 to TRBJ2-2; D may be TRBD1 (5 bases). CDR1 is SGHRS and CDR2 is YFSETQ in the germline V gene. This CDR3 comprises 13 residues. The germline V and J ends were trimmed by 4 bases and 5 bases, with 9 bases remaining between them. Full variable domain (outside the CDR3, taken from reference TRBV5-1 and TRBJ2-2): KAGVTQTPRYLIKTRGQQVTLSCSPISGHRSVSWYQQTPGQGLQFLFEYFSETQRNKGNFPGRFSGRQFSNSRSEMNVSTLELGDSALYLCASSRDSTGELFFGEGSRLTVL.

The CDR3 here is CSVDFLREPRNEQFF. DNA for the CDR3: TGCAGCGTTGATTTCTTGAGGGAGCCCAGGAATGAGCAGTTCTTC. The gene calls are TRBV29-1 and TRBJ2-1; possibly TRBD2 for D (5 bases). There are 15 residues in the CDR3. From germline, CDR1 is SQVTM and CDR2 ANQGSEA. Trimming stripped 3 bases from V and 7 bases from J, with 19 bases between.